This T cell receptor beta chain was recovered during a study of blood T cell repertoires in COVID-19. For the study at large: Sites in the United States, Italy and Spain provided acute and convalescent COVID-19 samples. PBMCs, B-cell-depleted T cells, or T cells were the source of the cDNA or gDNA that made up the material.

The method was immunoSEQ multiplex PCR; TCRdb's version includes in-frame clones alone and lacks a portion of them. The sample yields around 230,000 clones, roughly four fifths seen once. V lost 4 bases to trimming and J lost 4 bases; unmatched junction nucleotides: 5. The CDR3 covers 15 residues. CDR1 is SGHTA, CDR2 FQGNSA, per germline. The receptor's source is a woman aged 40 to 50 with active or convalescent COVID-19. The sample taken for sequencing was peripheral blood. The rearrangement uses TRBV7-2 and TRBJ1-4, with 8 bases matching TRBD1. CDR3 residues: CASSSRDRSNEKLFF. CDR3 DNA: TGTGCCAGCAGCTCGAGGGACAGGAGTAATGAAAAACTGTTTTTT.